These T cell receptor beta chains were read from a single sample in a study of blood T cells in healthy people across ages. MiXCR, run by TCRdb on the 5' RACE reads, gives a single entry per CDR3 protein. The top ten clones hold about 20% of a sample with about 970,000 distinct CDR3 sequences, about 51% of them seen once. Material: blood. Receptors were obtained from a woman aged 60-70 years in good health. CDR3s include the opening cysteine and the closing phenylalanine or tryptophan. D genes are given only for firm matches. Rows may omit the clone size; those that give it use once, few, many or a size class.

NA,NA,TRBV9,TRBJ2-3,TGTGCCAGCAGCCCGACCACGATCTGGGGGTCAAAAGATACGCAGTATTTT,CASSPTTIWGSKDTQYF
few,TRBD1,TRBV28,TRBJ1-1,TGTGCCAGCAGTGACGGGACAGCAAACACTGAAGCTTTCTTT,CASSDGTANTEAFF
few,TRBD1,TRBV7-9,TRBJ1-2,TGTGCCAGCAGCTTTCGGGGACAGGGACCTAACTATGGCTACACCTTC,CASSFRGQGPNYGYTF
few,NA,TRBV20-1,TRBJ2-1,TGCAGTGCTAGAGCCGCCAGAGGGGCATTGGTTGAGCAGTTCTTC,CSARAARGALVEQFF
NA,NA,TRBV13,TRBJ2-3,TGTACCAGCAGCTCCTCCACAGATACGCAGTATTTT,CTSSSSTDTQYF
NA,NA,TRBV30,TRBJ2-7,TGTGCCTGGAGTTGGGGCAGGGCCTCCTACGAGCAGTACTTC,CAWSWGRASYEQYF
once,NA,TRBV2,TRBJ2-7,TGTGCCAGCATTCATGTGGATACCCTGGGAGAGCAGTACTTC,CASIHVDTLGEQYF
NA,NA,TRBV20-1,TRBJ1-2,TGCAGTGCTAGTACAGGGCGGCGGGTTAACTATGGCTACACCTTC,CSASTGRRVNYGYTF
NA,TRBD1,TRBV4-1,TRBJ2-6,TGCGCCAGCAGACCCCGGGACAGGGACTATGGGGCCAACGTCCTGACTTTC,CASRPRDRDYGANVLTF
NA,NA,TRBV28,TRBJ1-6,TGTGCCAGCAGTTCAACGGGGCTCTATAATTCACCCCTCCACTTT,CASSSTGLYNSPLHF
NA,NA,TRBV5-1,TRBJ2-5,TGCGCCAGCAGCGGTAACTGGGAAGAGACCCAGTACTTC,CASSGNWEETQYF
NA,NA,TRBV15,TRBJ2-5,TGTGCCACCGAGGCGGGGTCCCGGGAGACCCAGTACTTC,CATEAGSRETQYF
NA,TRBD1,TRBV20-1,TRBJ1-2,TGCAGTGCTAGTGGACAGGGGGCGCGGGGGGACTATGGCTACACCTTC,CSASGQGARGDYGYTF
NA,NA,TRBV27,TRBJ1-2,TGTGCCAGCAGTCGGGACCCCCAGGGACATGGCTACACCTTC,CASSRDPQGHGYTF
NA,NA,TRBV4-1,TRBJ2-3,TGTGCCGGCAGCCAAGATTTTGCTACAGATACGCAGTATTTT,CAGSQDFATDTQYF
NA,TRBD1,TRBV20-1,TRBJ2-3,TGCAGTGCCACGCGACAGGGATCCCCCGTGTCAGATACGCAGTATTTT,CSATRQGSPVSDTQYF
NA,TRBD2,TRBV7-2,TRBJ2-5,TGTGCCAGCAGCCGGCTAGCGGAGCAAGAGACCCAGTACTTC,CASSRLAEQETQYF
few,TRBD2,TRBV28,TRBJ2-7,TGTGCCAGCAGACGAGGACTAGCGGGCTCCTACGAGCAGTACTTC,CASRRGLAGSYEQYF
NA,NA,TRBV5-1,TRBJ2-5,TGCGCCAGCAGCTTACGATTAGCGGCAATCCAAGAGACCCGGTACTTC,CASSLRLAAIQETRYF
few,NA,TRBV27,TRBJ2-7,TGTGCCAGCAGTTTACAAGCCCCGACCTACGAGCAGTACTTC,CASSLQAPTYEQYF
NA,NA,TRBV12-3/TRBV12-4,TRBJ1-4,TGTGCCAGCAGCATGAGAACTCCCGAAAAACTGTTTTTT,CASSMRTPEKLFF
NA,NA,TRBV20-1,TRBJ2-7,TGCAGTGCTTCGACAGCGGGCGAGCAGTACTTC,CSASTAGEQYF
many,NA,TRBV11-2,TRBJ2-7,TGTGCCAGCAGCCCCGAGGGCCACGAGCAGTACTTC,CASSPEGHEQYF
few,TRBD2,TRBV20-1,TRBJ2-3,TGCAGTGCCAGGATAAGCGGGAGTTTGACAGATACGCAGTATTTT,CSARISGSLTDTQYF
few,TRBD2,TRBV29-1,TRBJ2-3,TGCAGCGTTGGGCGCGTAGCGGGAGGGCTGCGGGATACGCAGTATTTT,CSVGRVAGGLRDTQYF
few,NA,TRBV6-2/TRBV6-3,TRBJ2-5,TGTGCCAGCAGTTACGTGAGGGGACTTCAGTACTTC,CASSYVRGLQYF
NA,NA,TRBV4-1,TRBJ2-3,TGCGCCAGCAGCCCCCCGGCGCCGGGTACAGATACGCAGTATTTT,CASSPPAPGTDTQYF
few,NA,TRBV28,TRBJ2-1,TGTGCCAGCAGTACGGATGAGCAGTTCTTC,CASSTDEQFF
NA,TRBD2,TRBV20-1,TRBJ2-7,TGCAGTGCCGGACTAGCCCCCGGAACTACCCCCTACGAGCAGTACTTC,CSAGLAPGTTPYEQYF
NA,NA,TRBV6-5,TRBJ2-3,TGTGCCAGCAGTTACGCCCCATTCCAAGATACGCAGTATTTT,CASSYAPFQDTQYF
NA,NA,TRBV28,TRBJ2-1,TGTGCCAGCAGTCCGGTCAGGGATGAGCAGTTCTTC,CASSPVRDEQFF
NA,NA,TRBV30,TRBJ2-3,TGTGCCTGGAGTGTAAGTACGGGAGTCACAGATACGCAGTATTTT,CAWSVSTGVTDTQYF
many,NA,TRBV7-9,TRBJ1-2,TGTGCCAGCAGTTCGACAGGCGACTATGGCTACACCTTC,CASSSTGDYGYTF
NA,TRBD1,TRBV20-1,TRBJ2-1,TGCAGTGCTAGCGACAGGGAGAAATACAATGAGCAGTTCTTC,CSASDREKYNEQFF
few,NA,TRBV6-1,TRBJ1-5,TGTGCCAGCAGTAACAGGGAAGACCAGCCCCAGCATTTT,CASSNREDQPQHF
NA,TRBD1,TRBV20-1,TRBJ2-7,TGCAGTGCTCGGAAATTCACAGGGGCCTACGAGCAGTACTTC,CSARKFTGAYEQYF
NA,NA,TRBV6-2/TRBV6-3,TRBJ1-2,TGTGCCAGCAGTTACGCCGGGCGAGAGAACTATGGCTACACCTTC,CASSYAGRENYGYTF
NA,NA,TRBV7-8,TRBJ2-1,TGTGCCAGCAGCTCCTCCTATGAGCCCAATGAGCAGTTCTTC,CASSSSYEPNEQFF
NA,NA,TRBV2,TRBJ2-5,TGTGCCAGCATTAGACGGACCCAAGAGACCCAGTACTTC,CASIRRTQETQYF
NA,NA,TRBV30,TRBJ2-5,TGTGCCTGGAGCTGGGGGGGCGGGAAGACCCAGTACTTC,CAWSWGGGKTQYF
NA,NA,TRBV6-2/TRBV6-3,TRBJ2-7,TGTGCCAGCAGGATACGGTCCTCCTACGAGCAGTACTTC,CASRIRSSYEQYF
NA,NA,TRBV27,TRBJ2-7,TGTGCCAGCAGCCTTCGACAGCATTACGAGCAGTACTTC,CASSLRQHYEQYF
few,TRBD1,TRBV12-3/TRBV12-4,TRBJ2-1,TGTGCCAGCAGTTTAGAGGGTATACAGGGGAATGAGCAGTTCTTC,CASSLEGIQGNEQFF
NA,TRBD2,TRBV4-3,TRBJ2-7,TGCGCCAGCAGCCAAGATGGGCTAGCGGTTTTATTAAGGGCCTACGAGCAGTACTTC,CASSQDGLAVLLRAYEQYF
few,TRBD2,TRBV7-2,TRBJ2-3,TGTGCCAGCAGCTTGAGTCTAGTAGCGGGCTCAAGCACAGATACGCAGTATTTT,CASSLSLVAGSSTDTQYF
few,NA,TRBV6-2/TRBV6-3,TRBJ1-5,TGTGCCAGCAGTTCGACAGGCGGTCAGCCCCAGCATTTT,CASSSTGGQPQHF
few,NA,TRBV7-2,TRBJ2-3,TGTGCCAGCAGCCTCTCCACTCGCGGGGTGCTCACAGATACGCAGTATTTT,CASSLSTRGVLTDTQYF
few,TRBD1,TRBV12-3/TRBV12-4,TRBJ1-2,TGTGCCAGCAGCCGCGGGAGGGACAGTCGAGGCTACACCTTC,CASSRGRDSRGYTF
NA,NA,TRBV20-1,TRBJ2-1,TGCAGTGCTAGTCCTATAGGAGCGGGCCGAGCCGGTGAGCAGTTCTTC,CSASPIGAGRAGEQFF
NA,NA,TRBV7-9,TRBJ2-5,TGTGCCGGCAGCCAGAGAAGCGGAGAGACCCAGTACTTC,CAGSQRSGETQYF
NA,TRBD2,TRBV20-1,TRBJ2-3,TGCAGTGCTAGGGGTGTCGGACTAGCGGGAGTGAGCACAGATACGCAGTATTTT,CSARGVGLAGVSTDTQYF
NA,NA,TRBV6-5,TRBJ1-5,TGTGCCAGCAGTTGGGGGGGGGGAACCGGTCAGCCCCAGCATTTT,CASSWGGGTGQPQHF
NA,TRBD1,TRBV6-2/TRBV6-3,TRBJ2-5,TGTGCCAGCAGTTTCGCAGGGGGACGAGATCGGTACTTC,CASSFAGGRDRYF
NA,NA,TRBV20-1,TRBJ2-7,TGCAGTGCTCCCGGTACCTCCTACGAGCAGTACTTC,CSAPGTSYEQYF
NA,TRBD2,TRBV29-1,TRBJ2-3,TGCAGCGTTCAGATCGGGACTAGTCAGAATACGCAGTATTTT,CSVQIGTSQNTQYF
NA,NA,TRBV12-3/TRBV12-4,TRBJ2-3,TGTGCCAGCAGTAGCTTGAACACAGATACGCAGTATTTT,CASSSLNTDTQYF
NA,NA,TRBV12-3/TRBV12-4,TRBJ2-2,TGTGCCAGCAGTTTACCTAGCTGGAACACCGGGGAGCTGTTTTTT,CASSLPSWNTGELFF